The 30 T cell receptor beta chains below were found in one sample sequenced in a study of post-analysis software for immune sequencing data. The library was made from cDNA and included unique molecular identifiers. TCRdb called the PCR reads again in MiXCR, with one record for every CDR3 protein. The data show about 540,000 distinct CDR3 sequences, approximately 34% seen once. The antigens of these receptors remain unknown. Study observations and caveats: Included in a set of roughly 5 TRBV segments more frequent in patients than controls were TRBV5-6, TRBV5-1 and TRBV20-1.

Sequencing was performed on blood. The receptors come from a girl aged 2-17 years with multiple sclerosis.

The chain uses TRBV14 and TRBJ2-4; D remains ambiguous. Near its end, the DNA agrees better with TRBJ2-7, so the J call may be wrong. CDR1 and CDR2 from the germline V gene are SGHDN and FVKESK. This CDR3 region has 13 residues. The chain's CDR3 is CASSQDGTYEQYF. CDR3 nucleotides: TGTGCCAGCAGCCAAGACGGAACCTACGAGCAGTACTTC.

The V gene is TRBV12-3 or TRBV12-4, the J gene TRBJ1-1; perhaps TRBD1 as D (5 bases). The CDR3 extends over 16 amino acids. Deletions cut 3 bases from V and 3 bases from J, with 17 bases between. The CDR3 DNA sequence: TGTGCCAGCAGTTTTGGCGGGGCCCCCGGGGACACTGAAGCTTTCTTT. Translation gives CASSFGGAPGDTEAFF.

This clonotype was counted at least ten times. A read error may explain this, as a much larger clone is one base away. The rearrangement uses TRBV12-3 or TRBV12-4 and TRBJ2-2, with 10 bases matching TRBD1. The CDR3 is 15 residues long. The CDR3 region is CASSPLGQGYRERFF. The CDR3 bases are TGTGCCAGCAGTCCCCTGGGACAGGGGTACCGGGAGCGGTTTTTT.

CDR3 amino acids: CASSEIGHDSGANVLTF. In DNA, the CDR3 is TGTGCCAGCAGTGAGATCGGACATGACTCTGGGGCCAACGTCCTGACTTTC. This chain uses TRBV6-4 with TRBJ2-6; a weak D match, TRBD1 (5 bases). The germline V gene encodes CDR1 MRHNA and CDR2 SNTAGT. V was shortened by 3 bases and J by 0 bases, with 12 bases between the two germline ends. The CDR3 has 17 amino acids.

The chain's CDR3 is CASSKKRQVSKGGYTF. The CDR3 DNA reads TGTGCCAGTAGCAAAAAAAGACAGGTCTCTAAGGGAGGCTACACCTTC. The chain couples TRBV21-1 to TRBJ1-2; TRBD1 was called by the table and not checked on the DNA. TRBV21-1 is recorded as a pseudogene. The CDR3 sequence is 16 residues long.

This clonotype occurred a few times. The chain has TRBV5-1 and TRBJ2-7; TRBD1 aligns across 10 bases. The CDR3 covers 13 residues. CDR1 is SGHRS and CDR2 is YFSETQ in the germline V gene. V gave up 4 bases and J gave up 6 bases; unmatched junction bases: 4. The CDR3 bases are TGCGCCAGCAGCCTGACAGGGGGCGTCGAGCAGTACTTC. It yields the protein CASSLTGGVEQYF. Looking up the rest from reference TRBV5-1 and TRBJ2-7 gives the full variable domain: KAGVTQTPRYLIKTRGQQVTLSCSPISGHRSVSWYQQTPGQGLQFLFEYFSETQRNKGNFPGRFSGRQFSNSRSEMNVSTLELGDSALYLCASSLTGGVEQYFGPGTRLTVT.

The count of this clonotype is one. The rearrangement joins TRBV24-1 to TRBJ1-2; D is possibly TRBD1 (5 bases). Between the trimmed V and J ends, which lost 2 bases and 5 bases, there was a span of 11 bases. This CDR3 region has 14 residues. CDR1 is KGHDR and CDR2 is SFDVKD in the germline V gene. The CDR3 DNA reads as TGTGCCACCAGTGATTCGACAGACTTGTATGGCTACACCTTC. Protein product: CATSDSTDLYGYTF.

This clonotype has a handful of counts. The chain joins TRBV9 to TRBJ2-3; tentatively, D is TRBD1 or TRBD2 (5 bases each). The ends were cut back, 2 bases at V and 1 base at J, with 14 bases in the middle. The CDR3 consists of 16 residues. Germline V gene data show CDR1 as SGDLS and CDR2 as YYNGEE. The CDR3 coding sequence is TGTGCCAGCAGCGTCGGGGCTAGTAGTGGCACAGATACGCAGTATTTT. Its protein product is CASSVGASSGTDTQYF.

The chain combines TRBV6-1 with TRBJ1-5, with 7 nucleotides matching TRBD1. V shed 0 bases, J shed 3 bases, and the junction held 5 bases outside the gene matches. The germline V gene has CDR1 MNHNS and CDR2 SASEGT. This CDR3 spans 16 amino acids. CDR3 nucleotides: TGTGCCAGCAGTGAAGCGCCTGGACAGGCCAATCAGCCCCAGCATTTT. As protein: CASSEAPGQANQPQHF.

The chain couples TRBV6-4 to TRBJ2-1; weak D call: TRBD2 (5 bases). This CDR3 is 15 amino acids long. Germline CDR1 reads MRHNA; CDR2 reads SNTAGT. The V and J ends lost 2 bases and 7 bases respectively, with 15 bases between them. CDR3 region: CASSDRVARGNEQFF. CDR3 in DNA: TGTGCCAGCAGTGACAGGGTAGCTCGAGGGAATGAGCAGTTCTTC.

The chain is built from TRBV5-1 and TRBJ2-4; possible D gene TRBD2, 5 bases. V lost 0 bases and J lost 0, with 10 bases in between. Germline V gives CDR1 SGHRS, CDR2 YFSETQ. This CDR3 comprises 16 residues. CDR3 nucleotides: TGCGCCAGCAGCTTGGCCTCGGGGTTAGCCAAAAACATTCAGTACTTC. This translates into CASSLASGLAKNIQYF.

This clonotype has just one count. The J gene is TRBJ2-5, the V gene TRBV6-1; D ambiguous. The better agreement between TRBJ2-7 and the DNA end casts doubt on the J call. The germline V gene has CDR1 MNHNS and CDR2 SASEGT. The CDR3 length is 14 residues. CDR3 sequence (DNA): TGTGCCAGCAGTGAAGGTCCGGCCTCCTACGAGCAGTACTTC. It codes for CASSEGPASYEQYF.

This chain connects TRBV18 to TRBJ1-4; D is ambiguous. V was clipped by 2 bases and J by 16 bases, with 14 bases between them. Looked up from germline, CDR1 is KGHSH and CDR2 is LQKENI. CDR3 size: 12 residues. The CDR3 region is CASSPSGLGRFF. Here the CDR3 DNA reads TGTGCCAGCTCACCATCCGGGTTAGGACGGTTTTTT.

This clonotype occurred a few times. This sequence joins TRBV5-1 and TRBJ2-3; D is uncertain. CDR1 SGHRS and CDR2 YFSETQ come from the germline V gene. The CDR3 loop spans 17 amino acids. V was trimmed by 4 bases and J by 7 bases, leaving 25 bases between them. CDR3 protein: CASSLGPLVSVRNTQYF. CDR3 sequence (DNA): TGCGCCAGCAGCCTCGGACCTCTCGTCAGCGTTCGGAATACGCAGTATTTT.

The chain is built from TRBV4-2 and TRBJ2-1, with 12 bases lining up with TRBD2. Germline CDR1 is LGHNA and CDR2 is YNFKEQ. J lost 4 bases, V lost 5 bases, and 6 bases had no gene match. The CDR3 runs to 16 residues. The CDR3 DNA follows: TGTGCCAGCAGCGGCCGGACTAGCGGGGCTTACAATGAGCAGTTCTTC. Translated: CASSGRTSGAYNEQFF.

The chain couples TRBV7-2 to TRBJ2-7; the match to TRBD2 covers 8 bases. V shed 1 base, J shed 2 bases, and the junction held 4 bases outside the gene matches. CDR3 size: 15 residues. Germline CDR1 reads SGHTA; CDR2 reads FQGNSA. This CDR3 reads CASSLDTGGTYEQYF. Here the CDR3 DNA reads TGTGCCAGCAGCTTAGATACGGGGGGGACCTACGAGCAGTACTTC. The entire variable domain, with the rest obtained from reference TRBV7-2 and TRBJ2-7, is as follows: GAGVSQSPSNKVTEKGKDVELRCDPISGHTALYWYRQSLGQGLEFLIYFQGNSAPDKSGLPSDRFSAERTGGSVSTLTIQRTQQEDSAVYLCASSLDTGGTYEQYFGPGTRLTVT.

Note on this clonotype: A much larger clone is a single base away; this may be a read error. The V gene is TRBV9, the J gene TRBJ2-4; 8 nucleotides agree with TRBD1. The CDR3 spans 14 residues. CDR1 and CDR2 (germline): SGDLS, YYNGEE. CDR3 residues: CVSSVEQGANIQYF. CDR3 nucleotides: TGTGTCAGCAGCGTAGAGCAGGGGGCGAACATTCAGTACTTC.

V gene TRBV10-2 combines with J gene TRBJ2-3, with 8 bases fitting TRBD2. This CDR3 contains 15 residues. J was trimmed by 2 bases and V by 3 bases; bases with no gene match: 4. CDR1 WSHSY and CDR2 SAAADI come from the germline V gene. The CDR3 loop is CASSDRGGVTDTQYF. The CDR3 DNA reads TGCGCCAGCAGTGATCGGGGGGGCGTCACAGATACGCAGTATTTT.

The chain is built from TRBV4-1 and TRBJ2-1; no definite D call. The CDR3 has 17 amino acids. Germline lookup yields CDR1 MGHRA and CDR2 YSYEKL. The V and J ends lost 1 base and 0 bases respectively, with 13 bases between them. The CDR3 DNA follows: TGCGCCAGCAGCCAAGGGCGAGCGAGGAGCTCCTACAATGAGCAGTTCTTC. Protein product: CASSQGRARSSYNEQFF.

The chain links TRBV20-1 to TRBJ1-1; 11 bases match TRBD1. The CDR3 loop spans 14 amino acids. Germline trimming cut 5 bases from V and 4 bases from J; bases unmatched to any gene: 6. In germline, CDR1 is DFQATT, CDR2 SNEGSKA (reference sequence). CDR3 nucleotide sequence: TGCAGTGCTGAATTTGGACAGGGGGCCACTGAAGCTTTCTTT. Its translation is CSAEFGQGATEAFF.

The genes are TRBV6-1 and TRBJ2-3, with a tentative D call TRBD2 (6 bases). Trimming removed 4 bases from V and 1 base from J, with 9 bases in between. CDR1 MNHNS and CDR2 SASEGT come from the germline V gene. This CDR3 spans 14 amino acids. The CDR3 protein is CASSVAGRTDTQYF. CDR3 sequence (DNA): TGTGCCAGCAGTGTGGCGGGGCGCACAGATACGCAGTATTTT.

This clonotype was recorded a few times. The CDR3 sequence: CASSLQTFLGQGGTYEQYF. CDR3 nucleotide sequence: TGTGCCAGCAGCTTACAAACATTTCTCGGACAGGGTGGCACCTACGAGCAGTACTTC. This chain connects TRBV5-6 to TRBJ2-7; 8 bases align to TRBD1. This CDR3 has 19 residues. V lost 2 bases to trimming and J lost 2 bases; unmatched junction nucleotides: 18. Germline V CDR1 and CDR2: SGHDT, YYEEEE.

Turning to this clonotype: At one end, the junction sequence differs from germline, possibly due to a read error. V and J are TRBV20-1 and TRBJ2-3; TRBD2 aligns across 9 bases. Per germline, CDR1 DFQATT and CDR2 SNEGSKA (reference sequence). CDR3 size: 16 residues. The DNA for the CDR3 is TGCAATGCTAGAGATTTGGTGGCTAGCGGGGCGGATACGCAGTATTTT. This gives the protein CNARDLVASGADTQYF.

This clonotype was seen a few times. This chain links TRBV12-3 or TRBV12-4 with TRBJ2-6, with a possible D match to TRBD2 (5 bases). V was trimmed by 3 bases and J by 0 bases, leaving 12 bases between them. This CDR3 spans 17 amino acids. The CDR3 DNA sequence: TGTGCCAGCAGTTTTGGCCTAGCCAGCTCTGGGGCCAACGTCCTGACTTTC. Translating gives CASSFGLASSGANVLTF.

The chain joins TRBV12-3 or TRBV12-4 to TRBJ2-5, with 7 bases identical to TRBD1. J was trimmed by 5 bases and V by 6 bases; bases with no gene match: 9. The CDR3 is 14 amino acids. CDR3 DNA sequence: TGTGCCAGCAGCAGGGACAGCCGACGGGAGACCCAGTACTTC. This codes for CASSRDSRRETQYF.

This clonotype was seen a handful of times. The CDR3 DNA follows: TGTGCCAGCAGCGTAGTGGAAGGACTCGGCGCCCAGTACTTC. It specifies CASSVVEGLGAQYF. The chain recombines TRBV9 with TRBJ2-7, with a tentative D call TRBD2 (5 bases). The CDR3 is 14 amino acids. Germline V gene sequence: CDR1 SGDLS, CDR2 YYNGEE. Trimming stripped 0 bases from V and 10 bases from J, with 17 bases between.

Only a few counts were recorded for this clonotype. The genes are TRBV6-5 and TRBJ1-1; unclear D gene. CDR3 length: 11 residues. V dropped 6 bases and J dropped 10 bases, with 12 bases sitting between them. Per germline, CDR1 MNHEY and CDR2 SVGAGI. CDR3 DNA: TGTGCCAGCAGCCCCGGGGAAAGAGCTTTCTTT. The encoded protein is CASSPGERAFF.

This clonotype was seen a few times. The CDR3 DNA sequence: TGTGCCAGCAGTGAGTGGGGAGGGGTACAAGAGACCCAGTACTTC. As protein: CASSEWGGVQETQYF. The rearrangement uses TRBV25-1 and TRBJ2-5; 7 bases align to TRBD2. V lost 3 bases, J lost 2 bases, and 6 bases stayed unmatched. The CDR3 extends over 15 amino acids. Germline V gives CDR1 MGHDK, CDR2 SYGVNS.

The chain links TRBV6-1 to TRBJ2-7, with D possibly matching TRBD2 (6 bases). The CDR3 extends over 14 amino acids. Germline lookup yields CDR1 MNHNS and CDR2 SASEGT. V was pared by 3 bases and J by 1 base, with 10 bases between. Here the CDR3 reads CASSEGGISYEQYF. CDR3 DNA sequence: TGTGCCAGCAGTGAGGGCGGGATTTCCTACGAGCAGTACTTC.

This sequence joins TRBV6-5 and TRBJ2-7; D not resolved. The germline V gene encodes CDR1 MNHEY and CDR2 SVGAGI. Between the trimmed V and J ends, which lost 0 bases and 0 bases, there was a span of 3 bases. The CDR3 sequence is 13 residues long. The CDR3 DNA follows: TGTGCCAGCAGTTACTCGATCTCCTACGAGCAGTACTTC. It specifies CASSYSISYEQYF.